This T cell receptor (beta chain) derives from a study of blood T cell repertoires in COVID-19 (dated by TCRdb to 2020 to 2022). A note on the overall study: Samples from collaborators originated in the United States, Italy and Spain and spanned both the acute and convalescent phases of COVID-19. Where HLA class I and class II types were available, the types were taken from metadata supplied by the sample provider, not from assay-based typing. The prospective study material was composed of cDNA or gDNA derived from T cells, B-cell-depleted T cells, or PBMCs. The repertoires were released in a freely available public database meant as a resource for research on the immune response to SARS-CoV-2. The samples were drawn from two sources: the first 160 participants of the ongoing ImmuneRACE study, and approximately 1,300 subjects contributed by 6 global collaborators. Deeply sampled blood TCRbeta repertoires from subjects exposed to, actively infected with, or recovered from COVID-19 were included in the dataset. The sample metadata nearly always contained a de-identified subject ID, COVID-19 status, age in years and sex. What the work shows at the level of the full study, not this receptor alone: Clinical and demographic metadata were provided uncurated, with the amount varying by source and participant.

TCRbeta CDR3 regions were amplified from genomic DNA using the immunoSEQ Assay, a bias-controlled multiplex PCR. In the original analysis: The number of nucleated cells in each sample was estimated from the amplification of reference gene primers within the assay. To quantify the absolute abundance of each unique TCRbeta CDR3 rearrangement, sequence reads were collapsed and filtered. For each sample, productive Simpson clonality was calculated as the square root of Simpson's diversity index over productive rearrangements. TCRdb limited this immuneACCESS table to in-frame rearrangements with V and J called. A share of clones is missing; checked studies link under half to unresolved V genes, and the rest is unexplained. Clonal size and the V and J genes are those of that table, whereas D and trimming came from the DNA. The sample has about 94,000 clones on record, roughly 70% of them singletons. Under 5% of the sample is held by the ten biggest clonotypes.

The CDR3 runs 14 residues from the cysteine to the phenylalanine. Only the CDR3 region is kept as DNA, spanning 42 bases read in frame from base 1. The V and J ends are trimmed by 6 bases and 1 base, leaving 10 bases between them. The germline V gene sets CDR1 to MDHEN and CDR2 to SYDVKM. At one collaborating source in Seattle, patients were enrolled during active infection and were followed longitudinally through the course of disease. Collaborating institutions collected whole blood in K2EDTA tubes following their own protocols. For TCRbeta analysis, collaborator samples were shipped as frozen whole blood, as isolated PBMCs, or as DNA extracted from either sample type. Worth noting for this clone: Its cognate antigen has yet to be identified. No qualities accompany the bases; no much larger clone lies one base away.

The sample taken for sequencing was peripheral blood. The receptor was isolated from a man in his 70s with COVID-19, enrolled during active disease. The V and J segments used are TRBV28 and TRBJ1-3; no confident D gene assignment can be made. The CDR3 protein is CASRPPGSGNTIYF. The DNA sequence is TGTGCCAGCAGGCCGCCGGGATCTGGAAACACCATATATTTT.